The 19 T cell receptor beta chains below all came from one sample that was sequenced in a study of blood T cell repertoires in COVID-19. Produced via immunoSEQ multiplex PCR; TCRdb's table is partial and in-frame only. The sample has some 330,000 clones; roughly 89% are singletons. The sample consisted of peripheral blood. These receptors came from a young woman with COVID-19, enrolled during active disease.

This rearrangement joins TRBV19 to TRBJ2-1; TRBD2 matches 9 bases. This CDR3 has 13 amino acids. The junction had 10 bases not matched to a gene; V was cut back by 11 bases and J by 8 bases. CDR1 is LNHDA, CDR2 SQIVND, per germline (reference sequence). The CDR3 bases are TGTGCCGTTAGAGCGGGGGGAAGCCATGAGCAGTTCTTC. This codes for CAVRAGGSHEQFF.

The V call is TRBV4-1, the J call TRBJ1-2; possibly TRBD1 for D (5 bases). The V gene lost 1 base and the J gene lost 2 bases, with 14 bases spanning the gap. The length of the CDR3 is 16 residues. The germline V gene has CDR1 MGHRA and CDR2 YSYEKL. DNA for the CDR3: TGCGCCAGCAGCCAAGGAGGAAATGGGGCGAACTATGGCTACACCTTC. Amino acids: CASSQGGNGANYGYTF.

The chain has TRBV5-1 and TRBJ2-7, with TRBD1 matching over 7 bases. The V and J ends lost 4 bases and 2 bases, in that order; junction bases with no gene match: 15. The CDR3 sequence is 17 residues long. The germline CDR1 and CDR2 sequences are SGHRS and YFSETQ. The CDR3 DNA follows: TGCGCCAGCAGCCCCACCGGGACAGCCGTACAGACCTACGAGCAGTACTTC. Its protein product is CASSPTGTAVQTYEQYF.

The chain employs TRBV7-2 and TRBJ2-7; unclear D gene. The CDR3 loop spans 13 amino acids. Deletions cut 3 bases from V and 3 bases from J, with 9 bases between. The germline V gene encodes CDR1 SGHTA and CDR2 FQGNSA. For the CDR3, the DNA is TGTGCCAGCAGCTTTTCCGGAGACTACGAGCAGTACTTC. Encoded protein: CASSFSGDYEQYF.

This clone appeared a single time. The chain joins TRBV3-1 (or the pseudogene TRBV3-2) to TRBJ2-2; 9 nucleotides match TRBD1. Losses at the gene ends were 4 bases for V and 4 bases for J; bases not matched to a gene: 7. This CDR3 is built from 16 residues. Germline V gene lookup returns CDR1 LGHDT and CDR2 YNNKEL (reference sequence). In nucleotides, the CDR3 is TGTGCCAGCAGCCCCCTCGGACAGGGGATCACCGGGGAGCTGTTTTTT. It codes for CASSPLGQGITGELFF.

The chain joins TRBV10-3 to TRBJ1-2; no definite D call. The CDR3 length is 15 residues. The germline V and J ends were trimmed by 3 bases and 3 bases, with 14 bases remaining between them. Germline lookup yields CDR1 ENHRY and CDR2 SYGVKD. Here the CDR3 reads CAISETREADYGYTF. The CDR3 DNA reads as TGTGCCATCAGTGAAACCCGGGAAGCTGACTATGGCTACACCTTC.

Only one count was recorded for this clone. The gene calls are TRBV12-3 or TRBV12-4 and TRBJ1-1; D may be TRBD1 (5 bases). V shed 3 bases and J shed 6 bases, with 11 bases lying between them. The CDR3 runs 13 residues. This CDR3 is CASSFRGRAEAFF. DNA of the CDR3: TGTGCCAGCAGTTTTAGGGGTCGAGCTGAAGCTTTCTTT.

This chain links TRBV28 with TRBJ2-5, with a tentative D call TRBD1 (5 bases). The germline gives CDR1 MDHEN, CDR2 SYDVKM. The length of the CDR3 is 14 residues. V was shortened by 2 bases and J by 5 bases, with 12 bases between the two germline ends. The chain's CDR3 is CASSLPIRAETQYF. In nucleotides, the CDR3 is TGTGCCAGCAGTTTACCCATCAGGGCCGAGACCCAGTACTTC. The whole variable domain, filled in from reference TRBV28 and TRBJ2-5, reads DVKVTQSSRYLVKRTGEKVFLECVQDMDHENMFWYRQDPGLGLRLIYFSYDVKMKEKGDIPEGYSVSREKKERFSLILESASTNQTSMYLCASSLPIRAETQYFGPGTRLLVL.

The V and J genes are TRBV11-3 and TRBJ2-2; 8 nucleotides match TRBD1. The V and J ends lost 3 bases and 3 bases, in that order; junction bases with no gene match: 3. This CDR3 region has 15 residues. CDR1 and CDR2 from the germline V gene are SGHNT and YENEEA. The DNA of the CDR3 is TGTGCCAGCAGCTTGGACAGGGCGGACACCGGGGAGCTGTTTTTT. Its protein is CASSLDRADTGELFF.

The chain joins TRBV5-1 to TRBJ1-6; perhaps TRBD1 as D (5 bases). Germline V gives CDR1 SGHRS, CDR2 YFSETQ. V shed 4 bases and J shed 10 bases, with 18 bases lying between them. This CDR3 contains 15 residues. As DNA, the CDR3 is TGCGCCAGCAGCCAGGGACTAAACCCTGAATCACCCCTCCACTTT. It is translated as CASSQGLNPESPLHF.

The J gene is TRBJ2-1, the V gene TRBV6-5, with TRBD2 as a possible D gene (5 bases). Trimming left V 0 bases short and J 9 bases short, with 9 bases between. Germline loops: CDR1 MNHEY, CDR2 SVGAGI. This CDR3 is 13 amino acids long. The CDR3 DNA is TGTGCCAGCAGTTACTCTGGAGCGGTTGAGCAGTTCTTC. Amino acid sequence: CASSYSGAVEQFF.

The V and J genes are TRBV2 and TRBJ2-3; D might be TRBD1 (6 bases). Trimming left V 8 bases short and J 3 bases short, with 9 bases between. The germline gives CDR1 SNHLY, CDR2 FYNNEI. This CDR3 comprises 12 residues. The CDR3, as DNA: TGTGCCAGCGGGGGCGATACAGATACGCAGTATTTT. As protein: CASGGDTDTQYF. The variable domain in full, completed from reference TRBV2 and TRBJ2-3, reads EPEVTQTPSHQVTQMGQEVILRCVPISNHLYFYWYRQILGQKVEFLVSFYNNEISEKSEIFDDQFSVERPDGSNFTLKIRSTKLEDSAMYFCASGGDTDTQYFGPGTRLTVL.

This rearrangement joins TRBV4-2 to TRBJ1-5, with a possible D match to TRBD1 (5 bases). This CDR3 is 15 amino acids long. Germline values: CDR1 LGHNA, CDR2 YNFKEQ. V was shortened by 0 bases and J by 4 bases, with 10 bases between the two germline ends. Written as DNA, the CDR3 is TGTGCCAGCAGCCAAGAGTGGGCAGGGAATCAGCCCCAGCATTTT. Its protein product is CASSQEWAGNQPQHF.

V is TRBV9 and J is TRBJ2-2; TRBD1 aligns across 10 bases. From germline, CDR1 is SGDLS and CDR2 YYNGEE. The J segment lost 3 bases and the V segment lost 4 bases, leaving 12 bases of the junction unmatched. CDR3 length: 18 residues. The CDR3: CASSSQGTGVIDTGELFF. The CDR3 region has the DNA TGTGCCAGCAGCTCACAGGGGACAGGGGTTATTGACACCGGGGAGCTGTTTTTT.

V and J are TRBV12-3 or TRBV12-4 and TRBJ1-1; D is ambiguous. The V gene lost 3 bases and the J gene lost 10 bases, with 12 bases spanning the gap. The CDR3 spans 12 residues. In DNA form, the CDR3 reads TGTGCCAGCAGTTTTAACACACGAGGAGCTTTCTTT. This gives the protein CASSFNTRGAFF.

V is TRBV3-1 (or the pseudogene TRBV3-2) and J is TRBJ2-5, with TRBD1 matching 8 bases. The CDR3 is made up of 15 amino acids. Trimming at V came to 0 bases and at J to 4 bases, leaving 4 bases not matched to a gene. CDR1 is LGHDT and CDR2 is YNNKEL in the germline V gene (reference sequence). CDR3 DNA: TGTGCCAGCAGCCAAGATATTGGACAGGGAGAGACCCAGTACTTC. Protein sequence: CASSQDIGQGETQYF.

The rearrangement uses TRBV7-9 and TRBJ1-3; D unclear. Trimming took 1 base from V and 9 from J, leaving 7 bases between them. CDR3 size: 12 residues. Germline V gene data show CDR1 as SEHNR and CDR2 as FQNEAQ (reference sequence). The DNA for the CDR3 is TGTGCCAGCAGCTTAGACAAGCGCACCATATATTTT. This translates into CASSLDKRTIYF.

The rearrangement uses TRBV24-1 and TRBJ1-1; D possibly corresponds to TRBD1 (6 bases). Trimming stripped 4 bases from V and 8 bases from J, with 10 bases between. The CDR3 totals 12 residues. Germline assignment: CDR1 KGHDR and CDR2 SFDVKD. The CDR3 sequence: CATSDPGQEAFF. The CDR3 nucleotides are TGTGCCACCAGTGACCCAGGACAGGAAGCTTTCTTT.

This CDR3 reads CASSPDRQGGTIYF. DNA for the CDR3: TGTGCCAGCTCACCTGACCGACAGGGAGGCACCATATATTTT. The chain couples TRBV18 to TRBJ1-3; 7 nucleotides agree with TRBD1. Germline trimming cut 3 bases from V and 9 bases from J; bases unmatched to any gene: 8. This CDR3 is built from 14 residues. The germline gives CDR1 KGHSH, CDR2 LQKENI.